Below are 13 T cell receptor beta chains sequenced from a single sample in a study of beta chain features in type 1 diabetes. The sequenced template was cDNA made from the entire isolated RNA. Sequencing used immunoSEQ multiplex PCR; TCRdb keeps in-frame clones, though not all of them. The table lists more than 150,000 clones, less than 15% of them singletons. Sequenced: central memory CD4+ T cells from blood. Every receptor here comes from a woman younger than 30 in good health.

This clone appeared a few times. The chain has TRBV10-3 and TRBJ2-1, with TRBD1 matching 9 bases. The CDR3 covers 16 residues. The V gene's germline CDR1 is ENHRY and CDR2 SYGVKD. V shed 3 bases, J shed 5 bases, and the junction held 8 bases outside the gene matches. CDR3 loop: CAISDKGQGHDNEQFF. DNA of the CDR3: TGTGCCATCAGTGACAAAGGACAGGGGCACGACAATGAGCAGTTCTTC.

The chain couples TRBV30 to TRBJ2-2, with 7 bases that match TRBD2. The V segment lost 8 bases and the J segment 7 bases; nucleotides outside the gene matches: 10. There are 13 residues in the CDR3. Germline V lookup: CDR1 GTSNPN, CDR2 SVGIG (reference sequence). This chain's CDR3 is CARGDGPVGELFF. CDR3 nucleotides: TGTGCCCGGGGGGACGGGCCCGTCGGGGAGCTGTTTTTT.

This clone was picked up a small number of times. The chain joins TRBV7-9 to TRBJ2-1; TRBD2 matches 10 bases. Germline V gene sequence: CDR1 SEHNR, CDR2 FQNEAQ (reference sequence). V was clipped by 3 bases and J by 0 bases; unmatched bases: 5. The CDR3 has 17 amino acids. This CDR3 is CASSLSRTSGSYNEQFF. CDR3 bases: TGTGCCAGCAGCTTGAGCCGGACTAGCGGCTCCTACAATGAGCAGTTCTTC.

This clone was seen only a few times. DNA for the CDR3: TGTGCCAGCAGTGGACAGGGGGGGCGAGAGACCCAGTACTTC. Protein: CASSGQGGRETQYF. The rearrangement links TRBV2 to TRBJ2-5, with 9 nucleotides matching TRBD1. This CDR3 is 14 amino acids long. With 4 bases clipped from V and 4 bases from J, the junction kept 4 bases outside the gene matches. Germline CDR1 reads SNHLY; CDR2 reads FYNNEI.

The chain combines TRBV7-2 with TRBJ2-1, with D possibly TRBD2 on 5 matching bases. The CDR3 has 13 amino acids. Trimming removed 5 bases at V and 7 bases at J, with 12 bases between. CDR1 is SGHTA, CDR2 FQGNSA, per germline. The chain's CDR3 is CASSTYLANEQFF. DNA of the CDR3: TGTGCCAGCAGCACTTACCTAGCAAATGAGCAGTTCTTC.

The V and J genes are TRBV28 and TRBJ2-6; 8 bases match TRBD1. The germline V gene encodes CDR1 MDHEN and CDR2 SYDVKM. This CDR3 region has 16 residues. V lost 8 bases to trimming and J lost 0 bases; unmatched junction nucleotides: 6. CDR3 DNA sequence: TGTGCCAGCGCCTCGGGACAGGTCTCTGGGGCCAACGTCCTGACTTTC. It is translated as CASASGQVSGANVLTF.

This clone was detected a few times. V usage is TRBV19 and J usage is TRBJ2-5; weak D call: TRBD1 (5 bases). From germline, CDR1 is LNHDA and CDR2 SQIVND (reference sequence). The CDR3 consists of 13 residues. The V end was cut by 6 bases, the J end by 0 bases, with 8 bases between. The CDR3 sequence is CASRQQDQETQYF. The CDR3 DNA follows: TGTGCCAGTAGGCAACAGGACCAAGAGACCCAGTACTTC. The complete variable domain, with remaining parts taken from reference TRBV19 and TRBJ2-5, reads DGGITQSPKYLFRKEGQNVTLSCEQNLNHDAMYWYRQDPGQGLRLIYYSQIVNDFQKGDIAEGYSVSREKKESFPLTVTSAQKNPTAFYLCASRQQDQETQYFGPGTRLLVL.

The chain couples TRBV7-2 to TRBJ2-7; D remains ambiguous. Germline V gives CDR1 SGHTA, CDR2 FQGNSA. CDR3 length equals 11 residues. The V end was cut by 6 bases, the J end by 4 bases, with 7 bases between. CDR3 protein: CASSGQYEQYF. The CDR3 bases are TGTGCCAGCAGTGGGCAGTACGAGCAGTACTTC.

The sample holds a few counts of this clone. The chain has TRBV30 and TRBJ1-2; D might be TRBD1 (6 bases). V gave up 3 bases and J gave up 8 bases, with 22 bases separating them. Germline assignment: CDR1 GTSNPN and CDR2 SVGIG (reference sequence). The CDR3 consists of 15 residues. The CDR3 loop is CAWRNPGQRLGGYTF. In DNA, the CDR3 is TGTGCCTGGAGGAATCCGGGACAACGGTTGGGGGGCTACACCTTC. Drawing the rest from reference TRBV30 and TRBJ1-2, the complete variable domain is SQTIHQWPATLVQPVGSPLSLECTVEGTSNPNLYWYRQAAGRGLQLLFYSVGIGQISSEVPQNLSASRPQDRQFILSSKKLLLSDSGFYLCAWRNPGQRLGGYTFGSGTRLTVV.

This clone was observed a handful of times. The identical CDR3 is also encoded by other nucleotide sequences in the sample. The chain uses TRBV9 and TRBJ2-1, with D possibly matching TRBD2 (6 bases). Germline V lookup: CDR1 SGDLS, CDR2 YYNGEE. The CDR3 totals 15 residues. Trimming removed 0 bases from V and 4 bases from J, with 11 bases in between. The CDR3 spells CASSVGGSGYNEQFF. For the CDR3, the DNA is TGTGCCAGCAGCGTAGGCGGTAGCGGTTACAATGAGCAGTTCTTC.

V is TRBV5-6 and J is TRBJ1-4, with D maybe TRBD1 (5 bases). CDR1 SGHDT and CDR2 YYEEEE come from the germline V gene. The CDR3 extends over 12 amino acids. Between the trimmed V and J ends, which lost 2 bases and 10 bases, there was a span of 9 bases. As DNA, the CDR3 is TGTGCCAGCAGCTTAATGCAGGGAAAACTGTTTTTT. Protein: CASSLMQGKLFF.

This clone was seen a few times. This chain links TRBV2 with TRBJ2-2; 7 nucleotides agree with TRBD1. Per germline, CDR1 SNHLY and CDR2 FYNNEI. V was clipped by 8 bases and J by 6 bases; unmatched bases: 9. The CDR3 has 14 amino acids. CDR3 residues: CASLQGWPAGELFF. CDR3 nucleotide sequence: TGTGCCAGCCTACAGGGGTGGCCCGCCGGGGAGCTGTTTTTT.

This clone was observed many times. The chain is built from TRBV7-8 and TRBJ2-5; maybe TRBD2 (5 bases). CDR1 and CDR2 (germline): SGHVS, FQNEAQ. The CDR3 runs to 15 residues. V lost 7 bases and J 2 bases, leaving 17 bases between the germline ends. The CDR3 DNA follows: TGTGCCAGCACGTTTAATCCGGGGAAACAAGAGACCCAGTACTTC. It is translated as CASTFNPGKQETQYF. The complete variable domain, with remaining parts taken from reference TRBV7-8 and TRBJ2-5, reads GAGVSQSPRYKVAKRGQDVALRCDPISGHVSLFWYQQALGQGPEFLTYFQNEAQLDKSGLPSDRFFAERPEGSVSTLKIQRTQQEDSAVYLCASTFNPGKQETQYFGPGTRLLVL.